These 32 T cell receptor beta chains came from one sample sequenced in a study of shared clonotypes between healthy human individuals. TCRdb keeps only in-frame clones here, not all; method: immunoSEQ multiplex PCR. The data hold 2 million to 3 million clones, with roughly 93% observed a single time. The sequencing sample was made of naive CD4+ T cells from PBMCs. The subset is: CD45RA+ positively selected. All receptors come from a man between 18 and 35 years old in good health. Some clones in this sample may be carry-over from other donors' samples.

V is TRBV11-2 and J is TRBJ2-5, with D possibly being TRBD1 (5 bases). V gave up 3 bases and J gave up 5 bases, with 7 bases separating them. The V gene's germline CDR1 is SGHAT and CDR2 FQNNGV. This CDR3 has 12 residues. The CDR3 DNA reads TGTGCCAGCAGCTTTAACAGGGAGACCCAGTACTTC. It specifies CASSFNRETQYF.

V usage is TRBV6-6 and J usage is TRBJ2-2; a weak D match, TRBD2 (6 bases). The CDR3 is 14 residues long. The germline V and J ends were trimmed by 7 bases and 8 bases, with 17 bases remaining between them. In germline, CDR1 is MNHNY, CDR2 SVGAGI (reference sequence). CDR3 sequence reads: CASKPGGSSGELFF. CDR3 nucleotides: TGTGCCAGCAAACCCGGAGGGAGTAGTGGGGAGCTGTTTTTT.

The chain recombines TRBV5-1 with TRBJ2-3; 10 bases agree with TRBD2. The CDR3 covers 17 residues. Per germline, CDR1 SGHRS and CDR2 YFSETQ. Germline trimming cut 0 bases from V and 1 base from J; bases unmatched to any gene: 5. The CDR3 protein is CASSLGTSGTRTDTQYF. CDR3 coding DNA: TGCGCCAGCAGCTTGGGTACTAGCGGGACCCGCACAGATACGCAGTATTTT.

The V and J genes are TRBV5-4 and TRBJ1-2; no clear D. The ends were cut back, 5 bases at V and 4 bases at J, with 18 bases in the middle. Germline V gives CDR1 SGHNT, CDR2 YYREEE (reference sequence). The CDR3 is 15 residues long. CDR3 amino acids: CASSYAGPVSYGYTF. In DNA, the CDR3 is TGTGCCAGCAGTTATGCCGGGCCCGTCTCCTATGGCTACACCTTC.

About this clone itself: Other DNA sequences in this sample translate to the same CDR3. The chain has TRBV5-1 and TRBJ2-7; no firm D call. V lost 0 bases and J 3 bases, leaving 7 bases between the germline ends. The CDR3 runs to 13 residues. Germline-derived CDR1 and CDR2 are SGHRS and YFSETQ. CDR3 residues: CASSLAASYEQYF. The CDR3 DNA reads as TGCGCCAGCAGCTTGGCCGCAAGCTACGAGCAGTACTTC.

This clone was observed once. This CDR3 is CSVGGTERSGYTF. The DNA of the CDR3 is TGCAGCGTTGGAGGGACTGAACGAAGTGGCTACACCTTC. This chain links TRBV29-1 with TRBJ1-2; D possibly corresponds to TRBD1 (5 bases). V dropped 4 bases and J dropped 7 bases, with 16 bases sitting between them. The CDR3 runs to 13 residues. From germline, CDR1 is SQVTM and CDR2 ANQGSEA.

V and J are TRBV15 and TRBJ2-1; the D is unclear. In germline, CDR1 is LNHNV, CDR2 YYDKDF (reference sequence). The V and J ends lost 8 bases and 0 bases respectively, with 8 bases between them. The CDR3 is 13 amino acids. As DNA, the CDR3 is TGTGCCACCTTGCACAGCTCCTACAATGAGCAGTTCTTC. Protein product: CATLHSSYNEQFF.

A remark on this clone: The sample holds other DNA sequences that translate to the same CDR3. J is TRBJ2-7 and V is TRBV5-1; D is ambiguous. The CDR3 consists of 11 residues. V was trimmed by 0 bases and J by 5 bases, leaving 3 bases between them. Germline V gene sequence: CDR1 SGHRS, CDR2 YFSETQ. This chain's CDR3 is CASSLEHEQYF. CDR3 sequence (DNA): TGCGCCAGCAGCTTGGAGCACGAGCAGTACTTC.

V gene TRBV18 combines with J gene TRBJ2-5; TRBD2 aligns across 7 bases. Germline loops: CDR1 KGHSH, CDR2 LQKENI. V lost 1 base to trimming and J lost 0 bases; unmatched junction nucleotides: 5. CDR3 size: 16 residues. The CDR3 sequence: CASSPRIGRNQETQYF. In nucleotides, the CDR3 is TGTGCCAGCTCACCACGGATCGGGAGGAACCAAGAGACCCAGTACTTC.

This clone was counted a single time. This sequence joins TRBV6-6 and TRBJ2-3; tentatively, D is TRBD1 or TRBD2 (6 bases each). The V gene's germline CDR1 is MNHNY and CDR2 SVGAGI (reference sequence). Trimming stripped 6 bases from V and 5 bases from J, with 18 bases between. CDR3 size: 15 residues. The CDR3 sequence is CASRRPRGGEDTQYF. The CDR3 DNA reads TGTGCCAGCAGAAGACCCAGGGGCGGGGAAGATACGCAGTATTTT.

The rearrangement uses TRBV7-2 and TRBJ1-2; 9 bases match TRBD1. The V segment lost 3 bases and the J segment 3 bases; nucleotides outside the gene matches: 8. There are 16 residues in the CDR3. Per the germline V gene, CDR1 is SGHTA and CDR2 is FQGNSA. The CDR3: CASSFLTGGTDYGYTF. Here the CDR3 DNA reads TGTGCCAGCAGCTTCTTGACAGGGGGTACTGACTATGGCTACACCTTC.

The V and J genes are TRBV7-3 and TRBJ2-1; the match to TRBD2 covers 12 bases. Germline lookup yields CDR1 SGHTA and CDR2 FQGTGA. This CDR3 contains 16 residues. The V gene end was trimmed by 5 bases and the J gene end by 4 bases; junction bases not matched to a gene: 6. CDR3 amino acids: CASSPTLAGGYNEQFF. The CDR3 region has the DNA TGTGCCAGCAGCCCGACTCTAGCGGGAGGGTACAATGAGCAGTTCTTC.

V gene TRBV29-1 combines with J gene TRBJ2-7; D may correspond to TRBD1 or TRBD2 (5 bases each). The V and J ends lost 0 bases and 10 bases respectively, with 16 bases between them. The germline gives CDR1 SQVTM, CDR2 ANQGSEA. The CDR3 is 13 residues long. The DNA for the CDR3 is TGCAGCGTTGAAGATCGGGCAGGGACGGGACAGTACTTC. It yields the protein CSVEDRAGTGQYF.

The CDR3 nucleotides are TGTGCCAGCACGGGACAGCCTAATTCACCCCTCCACTTT. As protein: CASTGQPNSPLHF. The J gene is TRBJ1-6, the V gene TRBV2; 7 bases line up with TRBD1. This CDR3 comprises 13 residues. V gave up 7 bases and J gave up 6 bases; unmatched junction bases: 3. The germline CDR1 and CDR2 sequences are SNHLY and FYNNEI.

V is TRBV10-3 and J is TRBJ2-7; D call uncertain. Germline V gene lookup returns CDR1 ENHRY and CDR2 SYGVKD. This CDR3 region has 13 residues. V was trimmed by 0 bases and J by 4 bases, leaving 7 bases between them. CDR3 DNA sequence: TGTGCCATCAGTGAGTCATTTGAATACGAGCAGTACTTC. It translates to CAISESFEYEQYF.

The chain combines TRBV30 with TRBJ1-4; no reliable D call. V lost 2 bases to trimming and J lost 0 bases, with 7 bases between them. This CDR3 comprises 14 residues. CDR1 is GTSNPN and CDR2 is SVGIG in the germline V gene (reference sequence). The chain's CDR3 is CAWSIQPTNEKLFF. CDR3 coding DNA: TGTGCCTGGAGTATACAACCAACTAATGAAAAACTGTTTTTT.

The chain employs TRBV2 and TRBJ2-1; the D gene is possibly TRBD2 (6 bases). V shed 5 bases and J shed 6 bases, with 14 bases lying between them. This CDR3 has 14 amino acids. In germline, CDR1 is SNHLY, CDR2 FYNNEI. The CDR3 region has the DNA TGTGCCAGCAGTCGAAACGGACTACTCAATGAGCAGTTCTTC. Its protein product is CASSRNGLLNEQFF.

The chain joins TRBV5-5 to TRBJ1-3, with a weak D call TRBD1 (6 bases). Germline CDR1 and CDR2: SGHKS and YYEKEE (reference sequence). Deletions cut 0 bases from V and 4 bases from J, with 11 bases between. The CDR3 is made up of 15 amino acids. The CDR3 DNA reads TGTGCCAGCAGCTTGGCCGGGGGCAGGGGAAACACCATATATTTT. The encoded protein is CASSLAGGRGNTIYF.

This rearrangement joins TRBV28 to TRBJ1-1, with D unclear. V lost 2 bases to trimming and J lost 6 bases, with 16 bases between them. The CDR3 covers 15 residues. Germline CDR1 reads MDHEN; CDR2 reads SYDVKM. Here the CDR3 DNA reads TGTGCCAGCAGTTTAAATGGTTACGGGTTCCCTGAAGCTTTCTTT. Residues: CASSLNGYGFPEAFF.

With regard to this clone: This specimen includes other DNA sequences encoding the same CDR3. V usage is TRBV7-2 and J usage is TRBJ1-1, with D unclear. V lost 2 bases to trimming and J lost 5 bases, with 9 bases between them. Germline assignment: CDR1 SGHTA and CDR2 FQGNSA. The CDR3 is 13 residues long. CDR3 sequence (DNA): TGTGCCAGCAGCTTACGGCGGGAAACTGAAGCTTTCTTT. This gives the protein CASSLRRETEAFF.

This chain links TRBV7-2 with TRBJ2-7; D uncertain. V shed 1 base and J shed 3 bases, with 13 bases lying between them. The germline V gene encodes CDR1 SGHTA and CDR2 FQGNSA. This CDR3 has 15 residues. The CDR3, as DNA: TGTGCCAGCAGCTTAGGCGGCGCACGGCGCTACGAGCAGTACTTC. Translating gives CASSLGGARRYEQYF.

The chain has TRBV9 and TRBJ2-7; D not certain. Germline assignment: CDR1 SGDLS and CDR2 YYNGEE. V lost 4 bases and J lost 0, with 11 bases in between. The CDR3 loop spans 14 amino acids. As DNA, the CDR3 is TGTGCCAGCAGCCAAAGGACGGACTCCTACGAGCAGTACTTC. Translation gives CASSQRTDSYEQYF.

The V call is TRBV7-3, the J call TRBJ2-7, with D maybe TRBD1 (6 bases). The V end was cut by 8 bases, the J end by 0 bases, with 17 bases between. This CDR3 is built from 15 residues. Germline CDR1 SGHTA, CDR2 FQGTGA. In nucleotides, the CDR3 is TGTGCCAGCGCTATGGACGGGACAAACTCCTACGAGCAGTACTTC. It codes for CASAMDGTNSYEQYF.

The CDR3 nucleotides are TGTGCCAGCAGTCCACGGACTGTAAGGAATGAGCAGTTCTTC. Amino acid sequence: CASSPRTVRNEQFF. This chain links TRBV6-1 with TRBJ2-1; TRBD2 might be the D (5 bases). The CDR3 consists of 14 residues. V lost 5 bases and J lost 7, with 15 bases in between. The germline gives CDR1 MNHNS, CDR2 SASEGT.

This rearrangement joins TRBV9 to TRBJ1-2; 7 bases line up with TRBD1. The germline V gene has CDR1 SGDLS and CDR2 YYNGEE. Trimming removed 4 bases from V and 4 bases from J; junction bases left unmatched: 10. This CDR3 contains 15 residues. The CDR3 sequence: CASSIHSTGSYGYTF. The CDR3 DNA reads TGTGCCAGCAGCATTCACTCGACAGGGTCCTATGGCTACACCTTC.

The chain uses TRBV5-4 and TRBJ2-4; perhaps TRBD1 as D (6 bases). The V end was cut by 5 bases, the J end by 1 base, with 16 bases between. Germline V gene lookup returns CDR1 SGHNT and CDR2 YYREEE (reference sequence). CDR3 length equals 16 residues. The CDR3 DNA reads as TGTGCCAGCAGTCACCAGGGGTCAGAGGCCAAAAACATTCAGTACTTC. Protein product: CASSHQGSEAKNIQYF.

The rearrangement uses TRBV14 and TRBJ2-1, with 7 positions matching TRBD2. V was pared by 0 bases and J by 4 bases, with 3 bases of the junction left unmatched. Germline V gene sequence: CDR1 SGHDN, CDR2 FVKESK. CDR3 size: 15 residues. The CDR3 loop reads CASSQDYGRYNEQFF. CDR3 bases: TGTGCCAGCAGCCAAGATTACGGGAGGTACAATGAGCAGTTCTTC. The entire variable domain, with the rest obtained from reference TRBV14 and TRBJ2-1, is as follows: EAGVTQFPSHSVIEKGQTVTLRCDPISGHDNLYWYRRVMGKEIKFLLHFVKESKQDESGMPNNRFLAERTGGTYSTLKVQPAELEDSGVYFCASSQDYGRYNEQFFGPGTRLTVL.

The gene calls are TRBV25-1 and TRBJ2-2; the D call may be TRBD1 or TRBD2 (5 bases each). V lost 3 bases and J lost 4, with 21 bases in between. The CDR3 has 18 amino acids. Germline CDR1 MGHDK, CDR2 SYGVNS. The CDR3 region is CASSDLPGRGKITGELFF. The CDR3 DNA reads as TGTGCCAGCAGTGACCTGCCGGGACGGGGAAAGATCACCGGGGAGCTGTTTTTT.

The V and J genes are TRBV2 and TRBJ2-5; 9 bases are a match to TRBD2. The ends lost 0 bases at V and 6 bases at J; junction bases unmatched: 5. The CDR3 contains 15 residues. Germline CDR1 is SNHLY and CDR2 is FYNNEI. The CDR3 bases are TGTGCCAGCAGTGAAGCTAGCGGGAGAGGGAAGACCCAGTACTTC. As protein: CASSEASGRGKTQYF.

The V and J genes are TRBV4-1 and TRBJ2-7, with TRBD2 matching 11 bases. This CDR3 spans 15 amino acids. The V gene end was trimmed by 4 bases and the J gene end by 7 bases; junction bases not matched to a gene: 9. Looked up from germline, CDR1 is MGHRA and CDR2 is YSYEKL. Here the CDR3 DNA reads TGCGCCAGCAGCCCCCAACTAGCGGGAGACGAAGAGCAGTACTTC. Residues: CASSPQLAGDEEQYF.

Remarks on this clone: A read error may produce the germline difference seen at one junction end. V and J are TRBV29-1 and TRBJ2-1, with 14 nucleotides matching TRBD2. The CDR3 covers 15 residues. Germline CDR1 and CDR2: SQVTM and ANQGSEA. The CDR3 spells CSAEPRLAGGEEQFF. CDR3 nucleotide sequence: TGCAGCGCTGAACCCAGACTAGCGGGAGGGGAGGAGCAGTTCTTC.

The gene calls are TRBV18 and TRBJ1-2, with D unclear. V dropped 3 bases and J dropped 1 base, with 9 bases sitting between them. The CDR3 loop spans 14 amino acids. Per germline, CDR1 KGHSH and CDR2 LQKENI. The CDR3 reads CASSPYGNNYGYTF. The CDR3 region has the DNA TGTGCCAGCTCACCTTACGGGAATAACTATGGCTACACCTTC.